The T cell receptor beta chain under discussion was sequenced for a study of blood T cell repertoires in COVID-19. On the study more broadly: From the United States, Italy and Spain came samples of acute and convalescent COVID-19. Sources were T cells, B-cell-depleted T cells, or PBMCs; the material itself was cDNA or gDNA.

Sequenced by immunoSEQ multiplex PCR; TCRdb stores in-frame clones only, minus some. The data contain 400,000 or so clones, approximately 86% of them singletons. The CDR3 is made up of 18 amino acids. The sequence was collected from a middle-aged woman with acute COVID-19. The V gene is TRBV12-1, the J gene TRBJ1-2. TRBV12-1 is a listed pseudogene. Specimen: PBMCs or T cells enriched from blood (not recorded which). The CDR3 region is CASSFASLPKQPSYGYTF. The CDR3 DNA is TGTGCCAGCAGCTTTGCGTCCCTCCCCAAGCAACCTTCCTATGGCTACACCTTC.